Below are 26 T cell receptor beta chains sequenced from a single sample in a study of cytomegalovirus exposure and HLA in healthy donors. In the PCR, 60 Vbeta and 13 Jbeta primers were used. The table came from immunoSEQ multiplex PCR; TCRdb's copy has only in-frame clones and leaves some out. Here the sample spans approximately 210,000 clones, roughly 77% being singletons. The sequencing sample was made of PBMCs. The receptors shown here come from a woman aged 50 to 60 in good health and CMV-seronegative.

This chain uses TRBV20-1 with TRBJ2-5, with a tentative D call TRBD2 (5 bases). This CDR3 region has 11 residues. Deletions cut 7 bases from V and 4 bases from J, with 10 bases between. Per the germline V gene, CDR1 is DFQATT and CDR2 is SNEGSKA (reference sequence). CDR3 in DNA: TGCAGTGTGAGAGCGGCAGAGACCCAGTACTTC. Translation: CSVRAAETQYF.

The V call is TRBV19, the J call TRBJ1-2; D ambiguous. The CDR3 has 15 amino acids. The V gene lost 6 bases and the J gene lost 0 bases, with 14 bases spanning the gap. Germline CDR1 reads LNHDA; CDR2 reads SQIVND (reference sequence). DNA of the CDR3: TGTGCCAGTAGGTCGGGGAGGGAAGCTAACTATGGCTACACCTTC. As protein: CASRSGREANYGYTF.

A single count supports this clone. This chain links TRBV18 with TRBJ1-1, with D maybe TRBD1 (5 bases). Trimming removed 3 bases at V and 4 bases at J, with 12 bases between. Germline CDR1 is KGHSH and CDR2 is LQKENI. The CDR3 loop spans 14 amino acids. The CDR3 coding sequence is TGTGCCAGCTCACCTGGTTTGCAGGGCACTGAAGCTTTCTTT. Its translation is CASSPGLQGTEAFF.

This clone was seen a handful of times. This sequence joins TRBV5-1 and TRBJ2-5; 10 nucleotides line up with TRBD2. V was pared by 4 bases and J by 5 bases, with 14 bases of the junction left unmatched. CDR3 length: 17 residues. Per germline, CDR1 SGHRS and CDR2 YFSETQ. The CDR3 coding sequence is TGCGCCAGCAGCCCCCTGGCGGCTAGCGGGAGTTCGGAGACCCAGTACTTC. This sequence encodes CASSPLAASGSSETQYF.

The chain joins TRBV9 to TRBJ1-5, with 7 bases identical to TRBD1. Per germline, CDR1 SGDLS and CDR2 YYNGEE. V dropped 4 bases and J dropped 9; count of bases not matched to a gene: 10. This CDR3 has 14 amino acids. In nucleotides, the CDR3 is TGTGCCAGCAGCTTATCGGGACAGCGATCGCCCCAGCATTTT. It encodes CASSLSGQRSPQHF.

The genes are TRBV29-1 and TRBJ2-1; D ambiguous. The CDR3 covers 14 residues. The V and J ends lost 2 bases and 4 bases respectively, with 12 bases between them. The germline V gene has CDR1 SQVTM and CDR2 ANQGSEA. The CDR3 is CSVELPATYNEQFF. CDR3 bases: TGCAGCGTTGAACTCCCGGCGACATACAATGAGCAGTTCTTC.

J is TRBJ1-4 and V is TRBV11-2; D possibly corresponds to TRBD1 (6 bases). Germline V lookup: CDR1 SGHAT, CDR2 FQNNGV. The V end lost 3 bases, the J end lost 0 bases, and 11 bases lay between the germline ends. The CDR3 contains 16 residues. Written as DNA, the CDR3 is TGTGCCAGCAGCTTCCAAGGGGGGGCAACTAATGAAAAACTGTTTTTT. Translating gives CASSFQGGATNEKLFF. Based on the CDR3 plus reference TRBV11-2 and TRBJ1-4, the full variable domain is EAGVAQSPRYKIIEKRQSVAFWCNPISGHATLYWYQQILGQGPKLLIQFQNNGVVDDSQLPKDRFSAERLKGVDSTLKIQPAKLEDSAVYLCASSFQGGATNEKLFFGSGTQLSVL.

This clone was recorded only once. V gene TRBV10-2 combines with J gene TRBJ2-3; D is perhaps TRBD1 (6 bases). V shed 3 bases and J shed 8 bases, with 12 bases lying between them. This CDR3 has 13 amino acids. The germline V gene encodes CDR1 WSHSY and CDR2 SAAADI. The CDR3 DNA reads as TGCGCCAGCAGTGAAACAGGGCGCGGTACGCAGTATTTT. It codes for CASSETGRGTQYF.

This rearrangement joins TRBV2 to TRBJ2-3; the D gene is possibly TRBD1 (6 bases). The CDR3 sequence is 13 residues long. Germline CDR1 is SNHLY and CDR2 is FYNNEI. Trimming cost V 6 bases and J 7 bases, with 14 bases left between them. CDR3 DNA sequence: TGTGCCAGCAGGTTTGAGGGGGTGTATACGCAGTATTTT. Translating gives CASRFEGVYTQYF.

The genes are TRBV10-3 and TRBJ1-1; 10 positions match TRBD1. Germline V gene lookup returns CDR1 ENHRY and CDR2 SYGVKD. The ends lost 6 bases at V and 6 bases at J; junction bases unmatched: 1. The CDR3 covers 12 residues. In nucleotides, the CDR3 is TGTGCCATCAGCGGACAGGGGGCTGAAGCTTTCTTT. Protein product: CAISGQGAEAFF.

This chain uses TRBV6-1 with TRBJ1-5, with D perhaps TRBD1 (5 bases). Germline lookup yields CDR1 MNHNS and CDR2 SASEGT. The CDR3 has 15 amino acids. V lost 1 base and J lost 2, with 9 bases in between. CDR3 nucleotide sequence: TGTGCCAGCAGTGAAGGCGGGGGTGGCAATCAGCCCCAGCATTTT. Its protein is CASSEGGGGNQPQHF.

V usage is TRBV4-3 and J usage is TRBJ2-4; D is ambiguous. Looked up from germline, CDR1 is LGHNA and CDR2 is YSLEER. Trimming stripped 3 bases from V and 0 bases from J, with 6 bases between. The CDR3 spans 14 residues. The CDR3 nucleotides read TGCGCCAGCAGCCAGAGGATAGCCAAAAACATTCAGTACTTC. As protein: CASSQRIAKNIQYF.

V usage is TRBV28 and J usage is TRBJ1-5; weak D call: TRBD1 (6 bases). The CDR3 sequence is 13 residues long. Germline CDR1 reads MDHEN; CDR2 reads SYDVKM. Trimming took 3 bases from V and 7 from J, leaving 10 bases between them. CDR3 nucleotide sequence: TGTGCCAGCAGTTTCCGGGGGGCACAGCCCCAGCATTTT. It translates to CASSFRGAQPQHF.

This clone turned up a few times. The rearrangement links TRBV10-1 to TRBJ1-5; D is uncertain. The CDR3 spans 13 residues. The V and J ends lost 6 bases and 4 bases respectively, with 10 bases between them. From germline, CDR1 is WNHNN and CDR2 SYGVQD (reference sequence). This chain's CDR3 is CASRVGGNQPQHF. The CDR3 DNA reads TGCGCCAGCAGGGTGGGCGGGAATCAGCCCCAGCATTTT.

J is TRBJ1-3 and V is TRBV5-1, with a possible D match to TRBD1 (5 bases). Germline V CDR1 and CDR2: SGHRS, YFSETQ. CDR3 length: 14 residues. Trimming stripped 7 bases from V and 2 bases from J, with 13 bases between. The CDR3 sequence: CASSPTATGNTIYF. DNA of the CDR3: TGCGCCAGCTCCCCGACAGCTACTGGAAACACCATATATTTT.

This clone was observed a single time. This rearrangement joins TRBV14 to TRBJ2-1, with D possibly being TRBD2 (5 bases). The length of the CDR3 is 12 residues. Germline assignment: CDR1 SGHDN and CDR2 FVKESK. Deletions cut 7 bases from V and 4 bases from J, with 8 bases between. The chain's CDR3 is CASKRGYNEQFF. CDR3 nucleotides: TGTGCCAGCAAACGGGGTTACAATGAGCAGTTCTTC.

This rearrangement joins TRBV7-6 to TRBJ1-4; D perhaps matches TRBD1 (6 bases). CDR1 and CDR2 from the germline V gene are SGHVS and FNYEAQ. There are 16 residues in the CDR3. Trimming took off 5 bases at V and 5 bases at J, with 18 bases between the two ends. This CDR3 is CASSGRWGRGNEKLFF. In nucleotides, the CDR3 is TGTGCCAGCAGCGGCCGTTGGGGCAGGGGAAATGAAAAACTGTTTTTT.

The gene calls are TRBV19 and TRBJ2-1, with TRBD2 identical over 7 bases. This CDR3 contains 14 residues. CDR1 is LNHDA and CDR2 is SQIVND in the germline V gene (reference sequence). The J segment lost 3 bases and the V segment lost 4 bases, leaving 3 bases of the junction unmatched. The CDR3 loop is CASSNGLDYNEQFF. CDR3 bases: TGTGCCAGTAGTAATGGACTAGACTACAATGAGCAGTTCTTC.

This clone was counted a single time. This chain's CDR3 is CSVVAGGRGNEQFF. CDR3 nucleotides: TGCAGCGTCGTAGCGGGAGGTAGAGGGAATGAGCAGTTCTTC. The genes are TRBV29-1 and TRBJ2-1; 10 nucleotides line up with TRBD2. The germline V gene encodes CDR1 SQVTM and CDR2 ANQGSEA. V was clipped by 6 bases and J by 7 bases; unmatched bases: 9. The CDR3 has 14 residues.

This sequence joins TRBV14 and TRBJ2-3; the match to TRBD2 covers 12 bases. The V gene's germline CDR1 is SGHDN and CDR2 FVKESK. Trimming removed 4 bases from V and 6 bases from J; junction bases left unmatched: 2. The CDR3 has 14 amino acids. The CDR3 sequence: CASSPLAGGDTQYF. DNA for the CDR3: TGTGCCAGCAGCCCGCTAGCGGGAGGGGATACGCAGTATTTT.

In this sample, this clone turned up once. CDR3 DNA: TGTGCCAGCAGCGTAGGGGCGGGAGAAGAGACCCAGTACTTC. Its translation: CASSVGAGEETQYF. This rearrangement joins TRBV9 to TRBJ2-5, with TRBD2 matching 7 bases. Germline CDR1 reads SGDLS; CDR2 reads YYNGEE. Losses at the gene ends were 0 bases for V and 3 bases for J; bases not matched to a gene: 2. The CDR3 covers 14 residues.

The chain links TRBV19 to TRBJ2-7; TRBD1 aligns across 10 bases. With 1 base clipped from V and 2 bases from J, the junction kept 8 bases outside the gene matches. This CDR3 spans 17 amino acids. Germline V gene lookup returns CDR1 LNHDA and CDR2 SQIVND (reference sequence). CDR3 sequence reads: CASSIGSRGQGTYEQYF. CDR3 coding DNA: TGTGCCAGTAGTATAGGCTCTCGGGGACAGGGGACCTACGAGCAGTACTTC.

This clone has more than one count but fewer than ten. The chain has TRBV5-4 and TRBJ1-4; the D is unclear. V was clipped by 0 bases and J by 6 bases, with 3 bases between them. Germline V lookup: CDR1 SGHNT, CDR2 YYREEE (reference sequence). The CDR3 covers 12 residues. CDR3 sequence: CASSLGDEKLFF. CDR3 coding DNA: TGTGCCAGCAGCTTGGGAGATGAAAAACTGTTTTTT.

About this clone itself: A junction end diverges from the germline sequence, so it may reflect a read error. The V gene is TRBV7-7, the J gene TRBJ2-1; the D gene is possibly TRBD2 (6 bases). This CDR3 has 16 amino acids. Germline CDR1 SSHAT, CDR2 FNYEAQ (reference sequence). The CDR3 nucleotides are TGTGCTAGCAGCCCCCTGGGAGGAGCCGCCTACAATGAGCAGTTCTTC. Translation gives CASSPLGGAAYNEQFF.

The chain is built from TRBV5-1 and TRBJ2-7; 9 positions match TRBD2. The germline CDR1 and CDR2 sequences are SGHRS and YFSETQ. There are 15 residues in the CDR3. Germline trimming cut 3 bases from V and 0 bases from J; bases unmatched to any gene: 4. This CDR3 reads CASSSWTSASYEQYF. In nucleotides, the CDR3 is TGCGCCAGCAGCTCCTGGACTAGCGCCTCCTACGAGCAGTACTTC. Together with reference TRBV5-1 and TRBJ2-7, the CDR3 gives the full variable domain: KAGVTQTPRYLIKTRGQQVTLSCSPISGHRSVSWYQQTPGQGLQFLFEYFSETQRNKGNFPGRFSGRQFSNSRSEMNVSTLELGDSALYLCASSSWTSASYEQYFGPGTRLTVT.

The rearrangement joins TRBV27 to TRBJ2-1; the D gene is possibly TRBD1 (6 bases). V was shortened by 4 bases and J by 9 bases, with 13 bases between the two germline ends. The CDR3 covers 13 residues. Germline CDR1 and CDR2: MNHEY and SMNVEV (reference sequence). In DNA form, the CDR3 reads TGTGCCAGCAGTTACGCAGGGGACGGTGAGCAGTTCTTC. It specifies CASSYAGDGEQFF.